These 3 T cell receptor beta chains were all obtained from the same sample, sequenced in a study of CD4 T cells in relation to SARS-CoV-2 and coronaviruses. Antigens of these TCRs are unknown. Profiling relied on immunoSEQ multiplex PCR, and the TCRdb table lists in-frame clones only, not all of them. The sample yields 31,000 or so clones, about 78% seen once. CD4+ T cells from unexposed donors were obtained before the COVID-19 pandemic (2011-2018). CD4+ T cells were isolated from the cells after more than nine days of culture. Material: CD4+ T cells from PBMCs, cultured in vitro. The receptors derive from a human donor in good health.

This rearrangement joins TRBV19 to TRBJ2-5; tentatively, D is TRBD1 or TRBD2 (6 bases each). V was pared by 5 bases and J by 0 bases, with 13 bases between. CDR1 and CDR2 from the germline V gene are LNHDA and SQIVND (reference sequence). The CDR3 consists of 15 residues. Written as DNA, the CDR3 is TGTGCCAGTAGTGCCGGGGGACATAACCAAGAGACCCAGTACTTC. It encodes CASSAGGHNQETQYF.

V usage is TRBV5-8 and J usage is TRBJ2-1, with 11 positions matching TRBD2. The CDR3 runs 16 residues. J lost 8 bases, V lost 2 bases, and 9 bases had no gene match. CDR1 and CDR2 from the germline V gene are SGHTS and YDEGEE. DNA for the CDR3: TGTGCCAGCAGCTTCGGGGATCTAGCGGGAGGTTATGAGCAGTTCTTC. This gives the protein CASSFGDLAGGYEQFF. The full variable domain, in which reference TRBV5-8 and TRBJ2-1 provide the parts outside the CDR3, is EAGVTQSPTHLIKTRGQQATLRCSPISGHTSVYWYQQALGLGLQFLLWYDEGEERNRGNFPPRFSGRQFPNYSSELNVNALELEDSALYLCASSFGDLAGGYEQFFGPGTRLTVL.

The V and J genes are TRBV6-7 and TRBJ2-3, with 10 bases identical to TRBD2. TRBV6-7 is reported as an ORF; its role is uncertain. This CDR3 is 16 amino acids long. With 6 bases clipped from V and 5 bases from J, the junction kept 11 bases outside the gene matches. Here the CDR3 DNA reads TGTGCCAGCAGGGCGCCAACTAGCGGGAACGGAGATACGCAGTATTTT. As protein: CASRAPTSGNGDTQYF.